This T cell receptor beta chain is drawn from a study of shared clonotypes between healthy human individuals. Several immunoSEQ plates received, in even portions, the genomic DNA of each subset. Each sorted subset replicate got 200 ng genomic DNA, 25,000 to 35,000 genomes. Study processing details: Junction-only immunoSEQ data arrived without quality scores, meaning filtering differed. Only in-frame clones appear in the TCRdb table, and some are missing; sequencing was by immunoSEQ multiplex PCR. The DNA gave D and trimming, while V, J and clone size come from that table. The sample consists of 1.4 million or so clones, approximately 98.5% of them appearing once. The donors were adults (healthy and HIV-negative) with no recent acute infections or vaccinations. The CDR3 has 13 residues. The V gene lost 1 base and the J gene lost 6 bases, with 10 bases spanning the gap. Germline V gene sequence: CDR1 LNHNV, CDR2 YYDKDF (reference sequence).

Sequences were obtained from naive CD4+ T cells sorted from blood. Subset described: CD45RA+ positively selected. The sequence derives from a man aged 25 to 45 in good health. The chain is built from TRBV15 and TRBJ2-7, with D uncertain. This chain's CDR3 is CATSRGRSGEQYF. The CDR3 DNA follows: TGTGCCACCAGCAGAGGTAGGAGTGGCGAGCAGTACTTC.